This passage covers 14 T cell receptor beta chains from one sample sequenced in a study of patients and donors after allogeneic stem cell transplantation. Each CDR3 protein is one row after TCRdb ran MiXCR on the RT-PCR reads. The repertoire holds hundreds of thousands of distinct CDR3 sequences, with 16% as singletons. Material: blood, either unsorted or a sorted T cell fraction (not recorded which). The receptors stem from a human donor who was either an allogeneic HSCT recipient or a stem cell or donor lymphocyte infusion donor (not recorded which). It is not recorded whose cells these are; they may come from a transplant donor.

This clonotype was seen only a few times. The chain has TRBV6-1 and TRBJ2-2; a weak D match, TRBD1 (6 bases). Germline V lookup: CDR1 MNHNS, CDR2 SASEGT. CDR3 length equals 14 residues. With 7 bases removed from V and 1 base from J, the gap between germline ends came to 10 bases. CDR3 DNA sequence: TGTGCCAGCATCCCGGGACAGAACACCGGGGAGCTGTTTTTT. This sequence encodes CASIPGQNTGELFF.

Only a few counts were recorded for this clonotype. The chain couples TRBV18 to TRBJ1-3; D uncertain. CDR1 is KGHSH and CDR2 is LQKENI in the germline V gene. V dropped 2 bases and J dropped 10 bases, with 9 bases sitting between them. The CDR3 sequence is 12 residues long. The DNA of the CDR3 is TGTGCCAGCTCACCAAAGGAGGGTACCATATATTTT. Its translation: CASSPKEGTIYF.

J is TRBJ1-4 and V is TRBV29-1, with D hard to call. The CDR3 has 13 residues. CDR1 SQVTM and CDR2 ANQGSEA come from the germline V gene. V gave up 5 bases and J gave up 8 bases, with 15 bases separating them. The CDR3 here is CSVYGRAGEKLFF. Here the CDR3 DNA reads TGCAGCGTTTATGGCCGGGCTGGGGAAAAACTGTTTTTT.

The CDR3 sequence is CASSKGSAAGHPYEQYF. CDR3 DNA: TGTGCCAGCAGCAAAGGGAGCGCAGCCGGGCACCCTTACGAGCAGTACTTC. This sequence joins TRBV21-1 and TRBJ2-7; the table's D call, TRBD1, was not checked against the DNA. TRBV21-1 is a listed pseudogene. The CDR3 is 17 amino acids.

This clonotype has a handful of counts. The rearrangement joins TRBV20-1 to TRBJ2-7; 8 nucleotides match TRBD2. V gave up 3 bases and J gave up 3 bases; unmatched junction bases: 1. The CDR3 totals 12 residues. Germline CDR1 reads DFQATT; CDR2 reads SNEGSKA (reference sequence). The CDR3 sequence is CSASGRDYEQYF. The CDR3 nucleotides read TGCAGTGCTAGCGGGAGGGACTACGAGCAGTACTTC.

V and J are TRBV27 and TRBJ1-5; D is unresolved. The CDR3 is 16 amino acids. CDR1 is MNHEY and CDR2 is SMNVEV in the germline V gene (reference sequence). V dropped 5 bases and J dropped 0 bases, with 14 bases sitting between them. CDR3 protein: CASSPFLRVSNQPQHF. The CDR3 DNA follows: TGTGCCAGCAGTCCCTTCCTCCGAGTTAGCAATCAGCCCCAGCATTTT.

This clonotype was counted a few times. The rearrangement uses TRBV19 and TRBJ2-3; maybe TRBD2 (6 bases). The CDR3 has 16 amino acids. Trimming pared 2 bases from V and 1 base from J, leaving 13 bases between. Germline CDR1 and CDR2: LNHDA and SQIVND (reference sequence). The DNA for the CDR3 is TGTGCCAGTAGTATACGGAGGGGTGGAGGCACAGATACGCAGTATTTT. It encodes CASSIRRGGGTDTQYF.

The genes are TRBV2 and TRBJ2-2; TRBD1 aligns across 7 bases. This CDR3 is built from 15 residues. Germline lookup yields CDR1 SNHLY and CDR2 FYNNEI. The J segment lost 2 bases and the V segment lost 6 bases, leaving 6 bases of the junction unmatched. The CDR3 loop reads CASRVRDRNTGELFF. CDR3 DNA sequence: TGTGCCAGCAGGGTACGGGACAGAAACACCGGGGAGCTGTTTTTT.

This clonotype was seen a few times. The rearrangement uses TRBV7-9 and TRBJ2-7; 8 bases are shared with TRBD1. This CDR3 has 15 amino acids. V lost 1 base to trimming and J lost 5 bases; unmatched junction nucleotides: 7. CDR1 SEHNR and CDR2 FQNEAQ come from the germline V gene (reference sequence). Written as DNA, the CDR3 is TGTGCCAGCAGCTTAGTTGGACAGGGTCTTGACGAGCAGTACTTC. Protein sequence: CASSLVGQGLDEQYF.

In this sample, this clonotype turned up a few times. This chain connects TRBV20-1 to TRBJ2-7; 11 nucleotides agree with TRBD2. Per the germline V gene, CDR1 is DFQATT and CDR2 is SNEGSKA (reference sequence). This CDR3 comprises 16 residues. Trimming cost V 1 base and J 4 bases; bases outside gene matches: 9. The CDR3 is CSARVQPGLAVYEQYF. The CDR3 coding sequence is TGCAGTGCTAGAGTCCAACCGGGACTAGCGGTTTACGAGCAGTACTTC.

The chain joins TRBV11-1 to TRBJ1-2, with TRBD1 matching over 12 bases. This CDR3 comprises 15 residues. V trimming: 0 bases; J trimming: 12 bases; junction bases outside the gene matches: 8. Per the germline V gene, CDR1 is SGHAT and CDR2 is FQDESV (reference sequence). CDR3 in DNA: TGTGCCAGCAGCTTAGCGGGACAGGGGGCTATTAGGAACACCTTC. Protein product: CASSLAGQGAIRNTF.

This clonotype occurred a few times. CDR3: CASSLDPTGSDTIYF. CDR3 nucleotides: TGTGCCAGCAGCTTAGACCCGACAGGGAGCGACACCATATATTTT. The chain combines TRBV7-2 with TRBJ1-3, with TRBD1 identical over 7 bases. This CDR3 is 15 amino acids long. Germline V CDR1 and CDR2: SGHTA, FQGNSA. Losses at the gene ends were 1 base for V and 8 bases for J; bases not matched to a gene: 8. The complete variable domain, with remaining parts taken from reference TRBV7-2 and TRBJ1-3, reads GAGVSQSPSNKVTEKGKDVELRCDPISGHTALYWYRQSLGQGLEFLIYFQGNSAPDKSGLPSDRFSAERTGGSVSTLTIQRTQQEDSAVYLCASSLDPTGSDTIYFGEGSWLTVV.

This clonotype has a handful of counts. The chain couples TRBV6-1 to TRBJ2-1, with 13 bases that match TRBD2. V lost 5 bases to trimming and J lost 7 bases; unmatched junction nucleotides: 8. The CDR3 contains 16 residues. Germline V lookup: CDR1 MNHNS, CDR2 SASEGT. CDR3 bases: TGTGCCAGCAGTAAACTAGCGGGGGGGATGACGAATGAGCAGTTCTTC. The encoded protein is CASSKLAGGMTNEQFF.

The chain has TRBV9 and TRBJ2-1; tentative D call: TRBD2 (6 bases). Germline V lookup: CDR1 SGDLS, CDR2 YYNGEE. The V end lost 0 bases, the J end lost 7 bases, and 20 bases lay between the germline ends. This CDR3 region has 17 residues. The CDR3 coding sequence is TGTGCCAGCAGCGTAGGGACGAGCGGGCGTTATTTAAATGAGCAGTTCTTC. Encoded protein: CASSVGTSGRYLNEQFF.